Each of the 10 T cell receptor beta chains below was sequenced from the same sample in a study of identical twins. TCRdb processed the 5' RACE reads anew with MiXCR; each CDR3 protein has one entry. Of 650,000 to 800,000 distinct CDR3 sequences listed, about 9.4% were seen once; the top ten hold around 0.98%. These data were likewise used in another study, on yellow fever vaccine responses in identical twins.

The sample consisted of PBMCs. The receptors were sampled from a woman aged 18-29 years in good health.

This clonotype came up a few times. V is TRBV15 and J is TRBJ2-7, with 11 positions matching TRBD2. CDR3 length: 15 amino acids. The V gene end was trimmed by 0 bases and the J gene end by 5 bases; junction bases not matched to a gene: 3. Germline V lookup: CDR1 LNHNV, CDR2 YYDKDF (reference sequence). The DNA for the CDR3 is TGTGCCACCAGCAGAGAAAGACTAGCGGGGAACGAGCAGTACTTC. Encoded protein: CATSRERLAGNEQYF.

This clonotype was picked up a small number of times. The CDR3 bases are TGCAGTGCTAGGGATGGGACTCCTAACACCGGGGAGCTGTTTTTT. Protein: CSARDGTPNTGELFF. V gene TRBV20-1 combines with J gene TRBJ2-2; TRBD2 is a possible D gene (6 bases). V dropped 3 bases and J dropped 2 bases, with 13 bases sitting between them. Germline V CDR1 and CDR2: DFQATT, SNEGSKA (reference sequence). The CDR3 contains 15 residues.

This chain joins TRBV6-5 and TRBJ2-1, with TRBD2 matching 10 bases. Germline-derived CDR1 and CDR2 are MNHEY and SVGAGI. V was pared by 4 bases and J by 4 bases, with 10 bases of the junction left unmatched. The CDR3 loop spans 17 amino acids. The CDR3 sequence is CASSSRGSGRTYNEQFF. The CDR3 DNA is TGTGCCAGCAGTTCACGGGGTAGCGGGAGGACTTACAATGAGCAGTTCTTC.

This chain links TRBV4-1 with TRBJ1-6; maybe TRBD1 (5 bases). Per the germline V gene, CDR1 is MGHRA and CDR2 is YSYEKL. Between the trimmed V and J ends, which lost 3 bases and 13 bases, there was a span of 31 bases. This CDR3 spans 19 amino acids. CDR3 coding DNA: TGCGCCAGCAGCCAGAACTATCCCCCGGGAGGGGCCAGCGGAGGGCCCCTCCACTTT. Translated, it gives CASSQNYPPGGASGGPLHF.

This chain connects TRBV7-3 to TRBJ2-5; D gene uncertain. The CDR3 covers 13 residues. V shed 2 bases and J shed 4 bases, with 8 bases lying between them. CDR1 and CDR2 (germline): SGHTA, FQGTGA. The CDR3 loop is CASSLGISETQYF. In DNA, the CDR3 is TGTGCCAGCAGCTTAGGGATCTCAGAGACCCAGTACTTC.

The rearrangement joins TRBV6-2 or TRBV6-3 to TRBJ2-7; D not resolved. V dropped 0 bases and J dropped 5 bases, with 11 bases sitting between them. The length of the CDR3 is 14 residues. CDR1 is MNHEY, CDR2 SVGEGT, per germline. CDR3 nucleotide sequence: TGTGCCAGCAGTTACTCGTTCCTCAAAGACGAGCAGTACTTC. This sequence encodes CASSYSFLKDEQYF.

The chain is built from TRBV5-1 and TRBJ2-3; a possible D gene is TRBD2 (5 bases). This CDR3 comprises 17 residues. Per germline, CDR1 SGHRS and CDR2 YFSETQ. Trimming shortened V by 0 bases and J by 4 bases, and 18 bases separated the two germline ends. In DNA, the CDR3 is TGCGCCAGCAGCTTGGTAGGTGTTAGCGAGAGCCCAGATACGCAGTATTTT. It codes for CASSLVGVSESPDTQYF.

The chain is built from TRBV12-2 and TRBJ2-1; the listed D gene, TRBD1, was not tested against the DNA. TRBV12-2 is flagged as a pseudogene. This CDR3 region has 14 residues. DNA for the CDR3: TGTGCAAGTCGCCGCCGGGGGGCCTACAATGAGCAGTTCTTC. It specifies CASRRRGAYNEQFF.

In its sample, this clonotype was seen many times. The chain combines TRBV12-3 or TRBV12-4 with TRBJ2-2; TRBD1 agrees at 9 bases. With 8 bases clipped from V and 6 bases from J, the junction kept 4 bases outside the gene matches. The CDR3 runs to 13 residues. This CDR3 is CASGNRGPGELFF. The CDR3 nucleotides are TGTGCCAGCGGAAACAGGGGGCCCGGGGAGCTGTTTTTT.

CDR3 coding DNA: TGCGCCAGCAGCCAAGATCGGGCGGCTGACGAGCAGTACTTC. Translating gives CASSQDRAADEQYF. The chain links TRBV4-3 to TRBJ2-7; D ambiguous. The CDR3 sequence is 14 residues long. With 0 bases removed from V and 5 bases from J, the gap between germline ends came to 11 bases. The V gene's germline CDR1 is LGHNA and CDR2 YSLEER.